A single sample is the source of the 10 T cell receptor beta chains below, sequenced in a study of blood T cell repertoires in COVID-19 (TCRdb year 2020). The receptor library was made with the immunoSEQ multiplex PCR assay. The clones in this table, taken by TCRdb from immuneACCESS, are in-frame only. Not every clone is retained; where verified, under half of the shortfall comes from an unresolved V gene, and the cause of the rest is unknown. This sample holds under 100,000 clones; 81% were observed only once. The top ten hold approximately 23% of the sample. Material: peripheral blood. Receptors were obtained from an elderly man with active or convalescent COVID-19.

V usage is TRBV4-1 and J usage is TRBJ2-5; 8 bases line up with TRBD2. This CDR3 is 12 amino acids long. J lost 5 bases, V lost 4 bases, and 0 bases had no gene match. Per the germline V gene, CDR1 is MGHRA and CDR2 is YSYEKL. Here the CDR3 DNA reads TGCGCCAGCAGCCTAGCGGGGGAGACCCAGTACTTC. Amino acids: CASSLAGETQYF.

V usage is TRBV6-5 and J usage is TRBJ2-7; 8 bases match TRBD1. CDR3 length equals 13 residues. The junction had 7 bases not matched to a gene; V was cut back by 8 bases and J by 4 bases. The germline CDR1 and CDR2 sequences are MNHEY and SVGAGI. The CDR3 is CASLDRAVYEQYF. The CDR3 DNA follows: TGTGCCAGCCTGGACAGGGCGGTTTACGAGCAGTACTTC.

The chain combines TRBV7-8 with TRBJ1-4, with TRBD1 matching 7 bases. Losses at the gene ends were 5 bases for V and 7 bases for J; bases not matched to a gene: 10. Germline V CDR1 and CDR2: SGHVS, FQNEAQ. The CDR3 is made up of 15 amino acids. The CDR3 region is CASSARDSGGEKLFF. The CDR3 nucleotides read TGTGCCAGCAGCGCCCGGGACAGCGGGGGTGAAAAACTGTTTTTT.

The rearrangement uses TRBV15 and TRBJ1-4, with TRBD1 identical over 12 bases. V gave up 4 bases and J gave up 7 bases; unmatched junction bases: 4. This CDR3 comprises 15 residues. CDR1 and CDR2 from the germline V gene are LNHNV and YYDKDF (reference sequence). The CDR3 coding sequence is TGTGCCACCAGCAAAGGGACAGGGGGCAGTGAAAAACTGTTTTTT. Its protein product is CATSKGTGGSEKLFF.

In its sample, this clone was seen a few times. This sequence joins TRBV28 and TRBJ1-6, with 8 bases lining up with TRBD1. Germline trimming cut 5 bases from V and 14 bases from J; bases unmatched to any gene: 11. This CDR3 comprises 14 residues. Germline V gene sequence: CDR1 MDHEN, CDR2 SYDVKM. The CDR3 DNA reads TGTGCCAGCAGTACCCAGGACAGGGCTTTTTCCCTCCACTTT. Protein product: CASSTQDRAFSLHF.

This chain uses TRBV9 with TRBJ2-7, with TRBD1 matching 8 bases. This CDR3 has 15 amino acids. The J segment lost 3 bases and the V segment lost 2 bases, leaving 7 bases of the junction unmatched. Per the germline V gene, CDR1 is SGDLS and CDR2 is YYNGEE. CDR3 residues: CASSVGDRPNYEQYF. The DNA for the CDR3 is TGTGCCAGCAGCGTGGGGGACAGGCCCAACTACGAGCAGTACTTC.

The genes are TRBV30 and TRBJ2-6; D is perhaps TRBD1 (5 bases). CDR1 is GTSNPN, CDR2 SVGIG, per germline (reference sequence). V lost 0 bases, J lost 10 bases, and 10 bases lay in between. CDR3 length: 13 residues. The CDR3 DNA sequence: TGTGCCTGGAGTGTGGGGCAGGTAAACGTCCTGACTTTC. Encoded protein: CAWSVGQVNVLTF. Variable domain in full (rest from reference TRBV30 and TRBJ2-6): SQTIHQWPATLVQPVGSPLSLECTVEGTSNPNLYWYRQAAGRGLQLLFYSVGIGQISSEVPQNLSASRPQDRQFILSSKKLLLSDSGFYLCAWSVGQVNVLTFGAGSRLTVL.

The chain joins TRBV3-1 (or the pseudogene TRBV3-2) to TRBJ1-6, with no clear D. The CDR3 sequence is 13 residues long. Trimming took 3 bases from V and 8 from J, leaving 8 bases between them. Looked up from germline, CDR1 is LGHDT and CDR2 is YNNKEL (reference sequence). This chain's CDR3 is CASSQGPYSPLHF. For the CDR3, the DNA is TGTGCCAGCAGCCAGGGCCCCTATTCACCCCTCCACTTT.

The chain recombines TRBV5-4 with TRBJ1-1, with a weak D call TRBD1 (6 bases). The CDR3 has 14 amino acids. Trimming stripped 4 bases from V and 1 base from J, with 11 bases between. Germline assignment: CDR1 SGHNT and CDR2 YYREEE (reference sequence). CDR3 in amino acids: CASSPSRGNTEAFF. As DNA, the CDR3 is TGTGCCAGCAGCCCCAGCAGGGGGAACACTGAAGCTTTCTTT.

The V call is TRBV6-5, the J call TRBJ1-6; 7 bases agree with TRBD1. Germline CDR1 and CDR2: MNHEY and SVGAGI. The CDR3 is 12 residues long. Trimming took 9 bases from V and 5 from J; bases not matched to a gene: 1. The CDR3 reads CASQGDNSPLHF. The CDR3 DNA follows: TGTGCCAGTCAGGGGGATAATTCACCCCTCCACTTT.